This TCR beta chain was retrieved from a study of metastatic and nonmetastatic thyroid tumors. Study results and caveats: Relative to benign nodules, malignant thyroid tumors were reportedly characterized by significantly elevated TCR beta diversity in blood and tumor.

All patients reached thyroid surgery having received no treatment beforehand. As regards this clone: What it recognizes is unknown.

V dropped 6 bases and J dropped 5 bases, with 16 bases sitting between them. Per the germline V gene, CDR1 is DFQATT and CDR2 is SNEGSKA (reference sequence). This CDR3 comprises 13 residues. Study processing details: What underpinned the distant-metastasis classifier for papillary thyroid cancer was the set of CDR3 differences across clinicopathological groups. TCRdb ran MiXCR on the PCR reads. The V and J calls were not made by the authors but by TCRdb's processing. The repertoire includes about 21,000 clones, over 25% of them detected once, and under 25% sits in the top ten. Sequencing was done on a sample of adjacent normal tissue. The V call is TRBV20-1, the J call TRBJ1-2; D not resolved. This clonotype was sampled from a female donor with papillary thyroid cancer or a benign thyroid nodule (not recorded which). Some clones in this sample may be carry-over from other donors' samples. CDR3 sequence (DNA): TGCAGTGCCCGTAGTGTGGATGGTTATGGCTACACCTTC. It codes for CSARSVDGYGYTF.